The 16 T cell receptor beta chains given below trace back to one sample, sequenced in a study of CDR3 diversity in severe acne. TCRdb re-called the PCR reads with MiXCR, one entry per CDR3 protein. The sample records roughly 93,000 distinct CDR3 sequences, about 49% being singletons. The sequencing input was blood. The source is a male donor with severe acne vulgaris.

The rearrangement links TRBV20-1 to TRBJ2-4; a possible D gene is TRBD1 (5 bases). V gave up 6 bases and J gave up 7 bases, with 19 bases separating them. CDR3 length: 14 amino acids. The germline gives CDR1 DFQATT, CDR2 SNEGSKA (reference sequence). Written as DNA, the CDR3 is TGCAGTGCCCTCCGCCCAGGGTTTGTCAACATTCAGTACTTC. This encodes CSALRPGFVNIQYF.

There are many counts of this clonotype. V and J are TRBV5-1 and TRBJ2-7; possibly TRBD1 for D (6 bases). The V end was cut by 0 bases, the J end by 1 base, with 11 bases between. Germline assignment: CDR1 SGHRS and CDR2 YFSETQ. This CDR3 is built from 15 residues. In nucleotides, the CDR3 is TGCGCCAGCAGCTTGGTTGTGGGGGCTTCCTACGAGCAGTACTTC. This encodes CASSLVVGASYEQYF.

This clonotype has a handful of counts. The chain couples TRBV12-3 or TRBV12-4 to TRBJ1-6; TRBD1 matches 9 bases. Trimming cost V 5 bases and J 13 bases; bases outside gene matches: 9. The CDR3 loop spans 14 amino acids. CDR3 coding DNA: TGTGCCAGCAGTCCAGGGGGACAGGGAACCCCCCTCCACTTT. Residues: CASSPGGQGTPLHF.

This clonotype was recorded at least ten times. The gene calls are TRBV29-1 and TRBJ2-2, with a tentative D call TRBD2 (6 bases). V was shortened by 7 bases and J by 3 bases, with 12 bases between the two germline ends. The germline gives CDR1 SQVTM, CDR2 ANQGSEA. The CDR3 length is 13 residues. This chain's CDR3 is CSAREVDTGELFF. CDR3 coding DNA: TGCAGCGCCAGGGAGGTGGACACCGGGGAGCTGTTTTTT.

Turning to this clonotype: A much larger clone sits a single nucleotide away, making a read error possible. The rearrangement uses TRBV20-1 and TRBJ1-1; D unclear. The CDR3 runs to 13 residues. CDR1 DFQATT and CDR2 SNEGSKA come from the germline V gene (reference sequence). The CDR3 spells CSARADGSTEAFF. The CDR3 nucleotides read TGCAGTGCAAGAGCGGACGGGAGCACTGAAGCTTTCTTT.

As to this clonotype: A much larger clone lies one base from this, so it may be a read error. The gene calls are TRBV2 and TRBJ1-5; 7 nucleotides match TRBD1. This CDR3 is 14 amino acids long. Looked up from germline, CDR1 is SNHLY and CDR2 is FYNNEI. Here the CDR3 DNA reads TGTGCCGGCAGTGGGACAGCGGGCAATCAGCCCCAGCATTTT. This gives the protein CAGSGTAGNQPQHF.

The table lists this clonotype with many counts. Here the CDR3 DNA reads TGCGCCAGCAGTGAATATCAGGGCGAAGTAGCGAGCAATCAGCCCCAGCATTTT. Translating gives CASSEYQGEVASNQPQHF. The chain carries TRBV10-2 and TRBJ1-5, with D tentatively TRBD1 (5 bases). The CDR3 totals 18 residues. Germline CDR1 WSHSY, CDR2 SAAADI. Trimming cost V 3 bases and J 1 base, with 19 bases left between them.

By its share, this clonotype is medium-sized. V gene TRBV6-4 combines with J gene TRBJ1-2; 9 bases are shared with TRBD1. The CDR3 sequence is 14 residues long. From germline, CDR1 is MRHNA and CDR2 SNTAGT. The trim removed 6 bases at V and 4 bases at J, leaving 6 bases unmatched. CDR3 sequence reads: CASSAGTGTYGYTF. DNA for the CDR3: TGTGCCAGCAGCGCCGGGACAGGGACCTATGGCTACACCTTC.

This clonotype occurred many times. The V gene is TRBV7-3, the J gene TRBJ1-2; D unresolved. Germline values: CDR1 SGHTA, CDR2 FQGTGA. Trimming stripped 4 bases from V and 3 bases from J, with 15 bases between. This CDR3 contains 15 residues. This CDR3 reads CASSSPRTADYGYTF. CDR3 sequence (DNA): TGTGCCAGCAGCTCGCCACGAACAGCTGACTATGGCTACACCTTC.

As to this clonotype: It may be a read error: a sequence one base away is much more abundant. This CDR3 fails to terminate in the conserved phenylalanine or tryptophan, so it likely reflects a read error. The V and J genes are TRBV6-4 and TRBJ2-7, with D perhaps assigned TRBD1 or TRBD2 (5 bases each). This CDR3 has 14 amino acids. The germline CDR1 and CDR2 sequences are MRHNA and SNTAGT. Trimming took off 6 bases at V and 0 bases at J, with 12 bases between the two ends. CDR3: CASSVGDGSYEQYC. The CDR3 bases are TGTGCCAGCAGCGTGGGGGACGGCTCCTACGAGCAGTACTGC.

This clonotype occurred many times. The gene calls are TRBV7-3 and TRBJ2-6; D possibly corresponds to TRBD2 (7 bases). The CDR3 has 18 amino acids. Trimming shortened V by 6 bases and J by 0 bases, and 18 bases separated the two germline ends. Germline V lookup: CDR1 SGHTA, CDR2 FQGTGA. This CDR3 is CASRSNAGAFSGANVLTF. The CDR3, as DNA: TGTGCCAGCAGGTCGAACGCGGGGGCCTTCTCTGGGGCCAACGTCCTGACTTTC.

This clonotype was seen a few times. One base away lies a much larger clone, so this may be a sequencing read error. This chain connects TRBV6-1 to TRBJ1-2, with 7 bases that match TRBD1. The length of the CDR3 is 14 residues. Germline CDR1 and CDR2: MNHNS and SASEGT. CDR3 protein: CASSEEGTAYGHTF. In DNA, the CDR3 is TGTGCCAGCAGTGAAGAGGGGACAGCCTATGGCCACACCTTC.

The chain couples TRBV20-1 to TRBJ2-4; TRBD1 aligns across 7 bases. This CDR3 region has 12 residues. The V gene end was trimmed by 1 base and the J gene end by 12 bases; junction bases not matched to a gene: 6. Germline CDR1 reads DFQATT; CDR2 reads SNEGSKA (reference sequence). CDR3 in DNA: TGCAGTGCTAGAGGGGACAGAGGCAATCAGTACTTC. It yields the protein CSARGDRGNQYF.

This clonotype came up once. The V call is TRBV20-1, the J call TRBJ2-1; no reliable D call. The CDR3 contains 12 residues. Trimming stripped 3 bases from V and 12 bases from J, with 15 bases between. Per germline, CDR1 DFQATT and CDR2 SNEGSKA (reference sequence). CDR3 sequence: CSARPYTDTQFF. CDR3 DNA: TGCAGTGCTAGGCCTTACACAGATACGCAGTTCTTC.

CDR3 in amino acids: CASSEQGGGTNTEAFF. CDR3 bases: TGTGCCAGCAGTGAACAGGGAGGTGGAACGAACACTGAAGCTTTCTTT. This sequence joins TRBV9 and TRBJ1-1, with D possibly being TRBD1 (6 bases). The V and J ends lost 5 bases and 1 base respectively, with 18 bases between them. The CDR3 extends over 16 amino acids. CDR1 and CDR2 (germline): SGDLS, YYNGEE.

This clonotype was detected many times. This chain joins TRBV28 and TRBJ2-7; D remains ambiguous. Trimming stripped 5 bases from V and 2 bases from J, with 4 bases between. Germline CDR1 MDHEN, CDR2 SYDVKM. CDR3 length equals 11 residues. The CDR3 is CASSKTYEQYF. The CDR3 DNA reads TGTGCCAGCAGTAAAACCTACGAGCAGTACTTC.